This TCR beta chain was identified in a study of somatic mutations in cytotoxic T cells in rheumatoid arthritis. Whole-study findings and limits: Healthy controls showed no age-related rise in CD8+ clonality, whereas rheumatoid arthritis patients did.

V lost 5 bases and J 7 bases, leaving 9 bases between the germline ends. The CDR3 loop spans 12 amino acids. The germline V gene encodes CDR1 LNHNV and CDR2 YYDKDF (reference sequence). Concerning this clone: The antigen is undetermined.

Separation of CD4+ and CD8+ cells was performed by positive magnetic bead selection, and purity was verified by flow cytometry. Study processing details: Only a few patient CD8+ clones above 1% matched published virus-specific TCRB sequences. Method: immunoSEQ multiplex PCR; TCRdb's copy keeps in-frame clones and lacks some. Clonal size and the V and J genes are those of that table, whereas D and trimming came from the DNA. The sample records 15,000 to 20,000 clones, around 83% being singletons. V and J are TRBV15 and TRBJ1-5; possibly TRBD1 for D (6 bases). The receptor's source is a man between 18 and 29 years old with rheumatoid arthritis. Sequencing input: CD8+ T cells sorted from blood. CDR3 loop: CATSGGHQPQHF. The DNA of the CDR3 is TGTGCCACCAGCGGGGGACACCAGCCCCAGCATTTT.